Listed below are T cell receptor beta chains from one sample, sequenced in a study of tumor-infiltrating lymphocytes in primary liver carcinoma. TCRdb redid the calling of the multiplex PCR reads with MiXCR, one entry per CDR3 protein. The table records roughly 120,000 distinct CDR3 sequences, 50% to 70% of them present only once. The material sequenced was liver tumor tissue from sampling region 1. The receptors derive from a woman aged 55-70 years with primary liver carcinoma and hepatitis B virus infection. Both conserved end residues are part of each CDR3. Fields, in order: CDR3 length, V gene, clone size, D gene, J gene, CDR3 DNA, CDR3 protein. D genes are given only for firm matches. Clone size is given for some rows only: seen once, a few or many times, or a class if the clone is expanded.

15	TRBV6-2/TRBV6-3	many	-	TRBJ2-1	TGTGCCAGCAGTTACTCTAGTCGGGGTTTGAATGAGCAGTTCTTC	CASSYSSRGLNEQFF
15	TRBV4-2	-	-	TRBJ2-3	TGTACCAGCAGCCGAGGGGGACTGGCCGAAGGTACGCAGTATTTT	CTSSRGGLAEGTQYF
15	TRBV30	few	-	TRBJ1-1	TGTGCCTGTGGACGCACCCCCGGGATAATCACTGAAGCTTTCTTT	CACGRTPGIITEAFF
16	TRBV30	few	-	TRBJ1-2	TGTGCCTGGTCCAGGGTGCAGCGAGGAGCTAACTATGGCTACACCTTC	CAWSRVQRGANYGYTF
15	TRBV11-2	-	-	TRBJ1-6	TGTGCCAGTAGCCCCGTCGGGACACGGGGATCACCCCTCCACTTT	CASSPVGTRGSPLHF
12	TRBV2	-	-	TRBJ2-7	TGTGCCAGCAGTGAGCCAGGGAGCGAGCAGTACTTC	CASSEPGSEQYF
15	TRBV4-1	-	-	TRBJ1-2	TGCGCCAACAGCCACACCGGGACGCGGAACTATGGCTACACCTTC	CANSHTGTRNYGYTF
14	TRBV11-2	few	-	TRBJ2-3	TGTGCCAGCAGTCCCGGGCTACCCACAGATATGCAGTATTTT	CASSPGLPTDMQYF
16	TRBV5-1	-	-	TRBJ2-1	TGCGCCAGCAACTCCTCAAGTGTCCGCTCCTACAATGAGCAGTTCTTC	CASNSSSVRSYNEQFF
18	TRBV11-2	-	-	TRBJ2-1	-	CTTSVASGSGPPYNEQIF
14	TRBV7-9	many	-	TRBJ1-6	TGTGCCAGCAGGCCCGACGGTCCGTATTCACCCCTCCACTTT	CASRPDGPYSPLHF
15	TRBV6-6	-	-	TRBJ1-2	TGTGCCAGCAGCCACGGACCCCGAGACAGCTATGGCTATACCTTC	CASSHGPRDSYGYTF
17	TRBV5-4	many	-	TRBJ1-1	TGTGCCAGCAGCCCGCTGGTAGGGGGGGCAGGCGGCACTGAAGCTTTCTTT	CASSPLVGGAGGTEAFF
16	TRBV6-5	many	-	TRBJ2-7	TGTGCCAGCAGTTACGCTCGCCAGCCGAGCTCCTACGAGCAGTACTTC	CASSYARQPSSYEQYF
14	TRBV6-5	many	TRBD2	TRBJ2-3	TGTGCCAGCAGTCTGACTAGCTACACAGATACGCAGTATTTT	CASSLTSYTDTQYF
14	TRBV11-1	-	TRBD2	TRBJ2-3	TGCGCCAGCAGCTTAAGGCAACGTGCGGGAGAGTCACAGTTT	CASSLRQRAGESQF
15	TRBV5-4	few	TRBD1	TRBJ2-1	TGTGCCGGCAGCTTATACAACAGGGGGCGCAATGAGCAGTTCTTC	CAGSLYNRGRNEQFF
13	TRBV11-2	once	-	TRBJ2-7	TGTGCCAGCAGCTTAGGCGGCTACTACGGGCAGCACTTC	CASSLGGYYGQHF
15	TRBV5-1	few	-	TRBJ1-5	TGCGCCAGCAGCTTGGTAGGGGGAGGGGATCAGCCCCAGCATTTT	CASSLVGGGDQPQHF
14	TRBV23-1	-	TRBD1	TRBJ1-2	TGCGCCATCAGTCCCGGACAGGGAGGGAATGACTACACCTTC	CAISPGQGGNDYTF
14	TRBV5-1	-	-	TRBJ1-1	TGCGCCGGCAGCCCGAGGACAACTCACACTGAAGCTTTCTTT	CAGSPRTTHTEAFF
12	TRBV11-2	-	-	TRBJ1-1	TGTGCCAGGGGCCAAGGGGTGATTGAAGCTTTCTTT	CARGQGVIEAFF
15	TRBV5-4	once	-	TRBJ2-7	TGTGCCAGCAGATTGGGTGGGGACCGATCCTACGAGCAGTACTTC	CASRLGGDRSYEQYF
16	TRBV11-2	once	-	TRBJ2-1	TGTGCCAGCAGCCCCGTTCGGGCTAGTGGTTACAATGGGCAGTTCTTC	CASSPVRASGYNGQFF
15	TRBV13	many	TRBD2	TRBJ2-1	TGTGCCAGCAGCTTTGTAGGCGGGAGGGACAATGAGCAGTTCTTC	CASSFVGGRDNEQFF
15	TRBV28	few	TRBD2	TRBJ2-3	TGTGCCAGCAGTTCACTAGCGGAGCGTCGAGATACGCAGTATTTT	CASSSLAERRDTQYF
15	TRBV30	-	-	TRBJ2-5	TGTGCCTGGAGACCCCCCGGGCAGGGGCAAGAGACCCAGTACTTC	CAWRPPGQGQETQYF
15	TRBV28	-	-	TRBJ2-1	TGTGCCAGCAGTTCAATCATCGGAGAGTACAATGAGCAGTTCTTC	CASSSIIGEYNEQFF
16	TRBV5-1	-	TRBD2	TRBJ2-2	TGCGCCAGCAGTTCGGGACTAGCGGGTTTCACCGGGGAGCTGTTTTTT	CASSSGLAGFTGELFF
15	TRBV11-2	-	TRBD2	TRBJ2-7	TGCGCCAGCAGCTTAGATAGGGGACTAATTCCCGATCAGTACTTC	CASSLDRGLIPDQYF
12	TRBV28	many	-	TRBJ2-7	TGTGCCAGCAGTGCTACTAGCTACGAGCAGTACTTC	CASSATSYEQYF
16	TRBV12-3/TRBV12-4	few	-	TRBJ1-1	TGTGCCAGCAGCTCCACCCGAGGGGGATGGGGCACTGAAGCTTTCTTT	CASSSTRGGWGTEAFF
13	TRBV28	-	-	TRBJ2-5	TGTGCCAGCAATCCTGGGTCTCAAGGGACCCAGTACTTC	CASNPGSQGTQYF
13	TRBV12-3/TRBV12-4	many	TRBD1	TRBJ1-1	TGTGCCAGCAGTTTATTGGGACAGCCGAAGGCTTTCTTT	CASSLLGQPKAFF
15	TRBV11-2	many	-	TRBJ1-4	TGTGCCAGCAGCTCGGGACTTGGGGTTAATGAAAAACTGTTTTTT	CASSSGLGVNEKLFF
15	TRBV11-2	-	-	TRBJ1-1	TGTGCCAGCAGCTTAGATCAGTCGGTGAACACTGAAGCATTCTTT	CASSLDQSVNTEAFF
12	TRBV29-1	-	-	TRBJ2-5	TGCAGCGTTGAATTACCCAATGAGACCCATTACTTC	CSVELPNETHYF
14	TRBV6-5	many	-	TRBJ1-1	TGTGCCAGCAGTTACCGGGCGACGAACACTGAAGCTTTCTTT	CASSYRATNTEAFF
12	TRBV29-1	many	-	TRBJ2-3	TGCAGCGCCTGGAGGGGCACAGATACGCAGTATTTT	CSAWRGTDTQYF
12	TRBV5-6	many	-	TRBJ2-2	TGTGCCAGCAGCTTTTGGCTGGGGGAGCTGTTTTTT	CASSFWLGELFF
18	TRBV6-5	many	TRBD2	TRBJ2-7	TGTGCCAGCAGTCCAACCGGGACTAGCCGTATGAGTACCTACGAGCAGTACTTC	CASSPTGTSRMSTYEQYF
16	TRBV4-2	-	-	TRBJ2-2	TGTGCCAACAGCCAAGTGGGGACACCGGACACCGGGGAGCTGTTTTTT	CANSQVGTPDTGELFF
14	TRBV28	-	-	TRBJ2-3	TGTGCCAGCAGTTCAACAGGCACCACAGATACGCAGTATTTT	CASSSTGTTDTQYF
14	TRBV11-2	-	TRBD2	TRBJ2-3	TGTGTCAACAGCCCCCACCGGGAGGCAGATACGCAGTATTTT	CVNSPHREADTQYF
15	TRBV6-1	-	-	TRBJ2-3	TGTGTCAGCAGTGAAGACGGAGGGAGCAATCAGCCCCAGTATTTT	CVSSEDGGSNQPQYF
20	TRBV5-1	once	-	TRBJ2-6	TGCGCAAGCAGCTTGACCCCTTTGGGGCTCCCTGGGTTTGGGGCCAACATCCTGACTTTC	CASSLTPLGLPGFGANILTF
15	TRBV20-1	-	TRBD1	TRBJ1-5	TGCAGTGCGCGGACAGGGCGCGATAGCAATCAGCCCCAGCATTTT	CSARTGRDSNQPQHF
13	TRBV11-1	once	TRBD1	TRBJ2-3	TGTGCCAGCAATCCGGACAGGGAAGATACGCAGTATTTT	CASNPDREDTQYF
18	TRBV11-2	-	-	TRBJ2-7	TGTGCCAGCAGCTTAGGGTTCAGACTAATTTCGGTGTTGCGCGAGCAGAACTTC	CASSLGFRLISVLREQNF
16	TRBV12-5	-	TRBD2	TRBJ2-3	TGTGCTAGTGGCCCAGGACTAGCGGTGGGTGCAGATACGCATTATTTT	CASGPGLAVGADTHYF
16	TRBV5-5	-	-	TRBJ2-2	TGTGCCAGCAGCTTTTTTGCGGAGACGAAACACCGGGGAGCTGTTTTT	CASSFFAETKHRGAVF
17	TRBV5-1	many	-	TRBJ2-3	TGCGCCAGCAGCTTGGTCCCGGACACCACTAGCACAGATACGCAGTATTTT	CASSLVPDTTSTDTQYF
13	TRBV6-5	many	TRBD2	TRBJ2-7	TGTGCCAGCAGTTTAAAACTAGCGTGGGAGCAGTACTTC	CASSLKLAWEQYF
14	TRBV11-2	-	-	TRBJ2-7	TGTGCCAGCAGCTTAGGGTGGGTCTTGGGCCAAACGAACTTC	CASSLGWVLGQTNF